This entry features one TCR beta chain sequence. What it recognizes is unknown. Other DNA sequences within the sample encode an identical CDR3. These data come from a study of CD8+ T cells in alopecia areata. The CDR3 is 13 amino acids. Germline lookup yields CDR1 LNHDA and CDR2 SQIVND (reference sequence). Trimming removed 3 bases from V and 2 bases from J, with 8 bases in between. RNA was extracted and reverse transcribed into cDNA as the sequencing template. Produced via immunoSEQ multiplex PCR; TCRdb's table is partial and in-frame only. In the table there are some 150,000 clones, approximately 53% of which are singletons. Study-level results: Patients shared TCRs less clearly than mice did, possibly for HLA-related reasons. It was lesional scalp, especially alopecia totalis/universalis, that showed higher clonality than normal scalp.

The sequenced sample was CD8+ T cells sorted from blood, obtained at week 0. J is TRBJ2-7 and V is TRBV19, with D possibly TRBD1 on 5 matching bases. The sequence was obtained from a human donor with alopecia areata. In DNA form, the CDR3 reads TGTGCCAGTAGTATCACAGGAGCCTACGAGCAGTACTTC. Translated: CASSITGAYEQYF.